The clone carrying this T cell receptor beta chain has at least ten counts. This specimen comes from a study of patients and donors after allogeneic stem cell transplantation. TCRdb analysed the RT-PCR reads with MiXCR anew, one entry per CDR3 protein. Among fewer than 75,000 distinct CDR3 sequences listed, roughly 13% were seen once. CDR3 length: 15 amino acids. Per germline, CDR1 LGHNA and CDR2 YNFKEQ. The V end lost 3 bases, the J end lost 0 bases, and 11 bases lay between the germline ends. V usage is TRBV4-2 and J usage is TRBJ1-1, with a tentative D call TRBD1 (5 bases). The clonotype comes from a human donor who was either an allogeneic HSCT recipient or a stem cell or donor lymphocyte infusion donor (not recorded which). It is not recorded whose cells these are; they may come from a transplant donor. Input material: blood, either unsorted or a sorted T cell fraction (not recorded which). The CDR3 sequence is CASSHVSGLNTEAFF. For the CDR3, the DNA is TGTGCCAGCAGCCACGTATCAGGGCTGAACACTGAAGCTTTCTTT.